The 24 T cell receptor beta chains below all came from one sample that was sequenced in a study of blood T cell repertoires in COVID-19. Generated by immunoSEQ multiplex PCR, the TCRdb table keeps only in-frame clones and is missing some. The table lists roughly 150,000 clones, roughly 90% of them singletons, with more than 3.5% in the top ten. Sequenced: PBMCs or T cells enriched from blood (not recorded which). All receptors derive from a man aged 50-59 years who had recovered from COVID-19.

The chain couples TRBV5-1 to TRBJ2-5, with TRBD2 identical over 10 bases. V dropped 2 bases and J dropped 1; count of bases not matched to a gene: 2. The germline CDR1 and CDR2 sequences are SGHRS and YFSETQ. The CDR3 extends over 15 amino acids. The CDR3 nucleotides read TGCGCCAGCAGCTTTACTAGCGGGGCCCAAGAGACCCAGTACTTC. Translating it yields CASSFTSGAQETQYF.

CDR3 DNA sequence: TGTGCCAGCAGCTTATCGGGAACCGGGGAGCTGTTTTTT. Amino acids: CASSLSGTGELFF. This rearrangement joins TRBV7-3 to TRBJ2-2; tentative D call: TRBD2 (5 bases). The germline CDR1 and CDR2 sequences are SGHTA and FQGTGA. The V and J ends lost 2 bases and 5 bases respectively, with 6 bases between them. CDR3 length: 13 amino acids.

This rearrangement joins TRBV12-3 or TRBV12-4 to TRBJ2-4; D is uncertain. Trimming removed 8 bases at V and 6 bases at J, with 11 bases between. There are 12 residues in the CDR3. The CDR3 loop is CASSRGRNIQYF. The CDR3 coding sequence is TGTGCCAGCTCTAGAGGTAGAAACATTCAGTACTTC.

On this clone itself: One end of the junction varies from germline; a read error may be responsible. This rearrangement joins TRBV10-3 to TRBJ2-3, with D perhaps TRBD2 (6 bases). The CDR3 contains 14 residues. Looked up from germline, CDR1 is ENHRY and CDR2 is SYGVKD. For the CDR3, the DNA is TGTGCCATCAGCATTAGCGGTCGCACGGATACGCAGTATTTT. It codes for CAISISGRTDTQYF.

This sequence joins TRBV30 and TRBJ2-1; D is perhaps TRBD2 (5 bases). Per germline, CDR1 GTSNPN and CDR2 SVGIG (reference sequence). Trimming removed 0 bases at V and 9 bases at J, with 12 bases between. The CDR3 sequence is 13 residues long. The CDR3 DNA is TGTGCCTGGAGTGTAACCCGGGCGGGTGAGCAGTTCTTC. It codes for CAWSVTRAGEQFF.

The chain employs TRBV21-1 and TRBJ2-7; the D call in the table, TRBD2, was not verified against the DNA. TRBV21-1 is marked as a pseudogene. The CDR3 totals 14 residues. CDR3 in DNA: TGTGCCAGCAGCCCGGGGGAGGGCCCTGACGAGCAGTACTTC. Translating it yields CASSPGEGPDEQYF.

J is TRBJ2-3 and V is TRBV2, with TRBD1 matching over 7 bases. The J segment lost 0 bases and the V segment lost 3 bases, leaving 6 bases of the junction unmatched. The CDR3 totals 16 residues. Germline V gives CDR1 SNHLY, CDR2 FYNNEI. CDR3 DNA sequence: TGTGCCAGCAGTGATAAGGGACAGATAAGCACAGATACGCAGTATTTT. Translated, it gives CASSDKGQISTDTQYF.

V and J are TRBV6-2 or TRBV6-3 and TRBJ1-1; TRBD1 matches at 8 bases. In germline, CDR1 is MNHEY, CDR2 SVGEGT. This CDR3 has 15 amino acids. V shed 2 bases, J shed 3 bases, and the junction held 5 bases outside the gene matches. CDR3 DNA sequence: TGTGCCAGCAGTTACCAGGGGGCGGGTTACACTGAAGCTTTCTTT. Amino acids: CASSYQGAGYTEAFF.

The CDR3 nucleotides are TGTGCCAGCTCACCACGGCCCAACGCGAACACCGGGGAGCTGTTTTTT. This translates into CASSPRPNANTGELFF. The V call is TRBV18, the J call TRBJ2-2; no clear D. Per germline, CDR1 KGHSH and CDR2 LQKENI. V dropped 1 base and J dropped 0 bases, with 9 bases sitting between them. The CDR3 covers 16 residues.

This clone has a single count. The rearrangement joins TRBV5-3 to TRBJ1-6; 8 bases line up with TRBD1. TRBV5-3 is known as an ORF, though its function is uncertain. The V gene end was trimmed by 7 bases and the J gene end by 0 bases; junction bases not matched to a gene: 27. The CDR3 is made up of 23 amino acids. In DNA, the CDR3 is TGTGCCAGACCCAGGGGCAGGGGGCTCTTTCGATGGACCCAGAGCTCCTATAATTCACCCCTCCACTTT. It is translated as CARPRGRGLFRWTQSSYNSPLHF.

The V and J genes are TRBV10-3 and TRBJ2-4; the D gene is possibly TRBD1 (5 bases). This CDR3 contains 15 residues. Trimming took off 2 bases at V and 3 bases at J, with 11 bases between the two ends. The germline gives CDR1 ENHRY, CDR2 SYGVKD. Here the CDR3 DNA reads TGTGCCATCAGTGAGGGTCAGGGCGGCAAAAACATTCAGTACTTC. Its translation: CAISEGQGGKNIQYF.

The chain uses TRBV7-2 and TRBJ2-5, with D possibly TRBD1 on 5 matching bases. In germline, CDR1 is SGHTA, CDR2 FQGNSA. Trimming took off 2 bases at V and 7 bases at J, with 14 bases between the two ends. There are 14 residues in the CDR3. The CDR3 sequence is CASSLPGPQGTQYF. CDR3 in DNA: TGTGCCAGCAGCTTACCCGGGCCCCAGGGGACCCAGTACTTC.

CDR3 DNA sequence: TGTGCCAGCAGCCAGGGTCACGCTAGCGGGAGCCCCTACGAGCAGTACTTC. As protein: CASSQGHASGSPYEQYF. The V and J genes are TRBV14 and TRBJ2-7; 10 nucleotides agree with TRBD2. CDR3 size: 17 residues. Germline CDR1 is SGHDN and CDR2 is FVKESK. V gave up 3 bases and J gave up 2 bases; unmatched junction bases: 10.

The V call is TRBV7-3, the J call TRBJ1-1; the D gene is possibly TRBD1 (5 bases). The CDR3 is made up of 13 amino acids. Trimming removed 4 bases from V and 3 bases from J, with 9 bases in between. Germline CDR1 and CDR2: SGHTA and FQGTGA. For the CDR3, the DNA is TGTGCCAGCAGCTCACAGGTGGACACTGAAGCTTTCTTT. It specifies CASSSQVDTEAFF.

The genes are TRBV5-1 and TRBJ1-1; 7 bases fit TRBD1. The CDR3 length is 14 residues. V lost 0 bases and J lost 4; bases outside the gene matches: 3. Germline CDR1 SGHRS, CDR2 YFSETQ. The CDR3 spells CASSLDRGSTEAFF. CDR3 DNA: TGCGCCAGCAGCTTGGACAGGGGAAGCACTGAAGCTTTCTTT.

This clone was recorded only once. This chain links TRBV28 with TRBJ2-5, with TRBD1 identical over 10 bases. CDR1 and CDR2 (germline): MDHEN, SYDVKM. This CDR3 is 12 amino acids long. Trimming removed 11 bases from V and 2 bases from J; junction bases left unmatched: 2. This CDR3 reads CAGQGGQETQYF. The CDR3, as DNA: TGTGCCGGACAGGGGGGGCAAGAGACCCAGTACTTC.

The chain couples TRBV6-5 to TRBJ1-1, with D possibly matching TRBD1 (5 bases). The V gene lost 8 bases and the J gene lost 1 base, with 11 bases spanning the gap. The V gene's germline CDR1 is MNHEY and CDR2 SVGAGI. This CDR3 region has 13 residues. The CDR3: CASSLTENTEAFF. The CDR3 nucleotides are TGTGCCAGCTCACTGACAGAGAACACTGAAGCTTTCTTT.

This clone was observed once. The CDR3 loop is CASSDAQGYEQYF. CDR3 nucleotides: TGTGCCAGCTCAGATGCACAGGGGTACGAGCAGTACTTC. The chain is built from TRBV18 and TRBJ2-7, with TRBD1 identical over 7 bases. Looked up from germline, CDR1 is KGHSH and CDR2 is LQKENI. V shed 5 bases and J 4 bases; nucleotides not matched to a gene: 5. The CDR3 loop spans 13 amino acids.

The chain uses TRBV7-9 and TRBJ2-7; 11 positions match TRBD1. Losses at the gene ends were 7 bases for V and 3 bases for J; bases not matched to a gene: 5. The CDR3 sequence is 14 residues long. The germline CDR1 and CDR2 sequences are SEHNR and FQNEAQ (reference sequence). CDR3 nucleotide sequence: TGTGCCAGCACCAGGACAGGGGGCATCTACGAGCAGTACTTC. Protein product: CASTRTGGIYEQYF.

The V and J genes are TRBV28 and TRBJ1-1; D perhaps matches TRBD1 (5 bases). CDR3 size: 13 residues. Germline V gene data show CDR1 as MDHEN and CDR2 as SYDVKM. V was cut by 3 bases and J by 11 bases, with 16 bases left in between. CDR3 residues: CASSFLQGRAAFF. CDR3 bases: TGTGCCAGCAGTTTCCTCCAGGGTCGGGCGGCTTTCTTT.

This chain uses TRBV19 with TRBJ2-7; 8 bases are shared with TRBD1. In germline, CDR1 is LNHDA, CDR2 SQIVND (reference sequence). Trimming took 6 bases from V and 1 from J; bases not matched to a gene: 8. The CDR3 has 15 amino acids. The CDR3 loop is CASSPRDRPSYEQYF. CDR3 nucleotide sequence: TGTGCCAGTAGCCCCCGGGACAGGCCTTCCTACGAGCAGTACTTC.

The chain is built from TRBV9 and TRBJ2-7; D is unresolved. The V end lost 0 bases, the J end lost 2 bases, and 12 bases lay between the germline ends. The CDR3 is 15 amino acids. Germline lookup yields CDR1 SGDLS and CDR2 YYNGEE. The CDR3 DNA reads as TGTGCCAGCAGCGTAGGAGGCGTAGAACCCTACGAGCAGTACTTC. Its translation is CASSVGGVEPYEQYF.

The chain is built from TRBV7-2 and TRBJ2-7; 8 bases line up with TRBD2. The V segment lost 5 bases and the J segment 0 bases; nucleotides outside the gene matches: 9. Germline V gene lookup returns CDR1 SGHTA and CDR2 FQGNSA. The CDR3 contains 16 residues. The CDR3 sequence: CASSTSSGQSSYEQYF. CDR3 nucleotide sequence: TGTGCCAGCAGCACTTCTAGCGGGCAGAGCTCCTACGAGCAGTACTTC.

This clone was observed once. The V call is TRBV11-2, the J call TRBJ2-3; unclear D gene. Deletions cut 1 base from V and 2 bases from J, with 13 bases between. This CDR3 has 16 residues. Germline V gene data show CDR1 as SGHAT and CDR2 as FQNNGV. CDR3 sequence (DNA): TGTGCCAGCAGCTTAGCTGGCGGCACATCCACAGATACGCAGTATTTT. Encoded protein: CASSLAGGTSTDTQYF.